What follows describes a single T cell receptor beta chain. Assay used: immunoSEQ multiplex PCR; TCRdb lists only in-frame clones, some missing. The table has roughly 13,000 clones, 65% to 75% seen once. The data belong to a study of T cells after somatic rescue of genetic block. The CDR3 loop spans 16 amino acids. Germline CDR1 reads SGDLS; CDR2 reads YYNGEE. The V and J ends lost 2 bases and 2 bases, in that order; junction bases with no gene match: 3. The V and J genes are TRBV9 and TRBJ2-3, with TRBD2 matching 12 bases. This sequence originates from a boy aged 10-17 years. Sequencing was carried out using peripheral blood mononuclear cells (PBMCs). For the CDR3, the DNA is TGTGCCAGCAGCGTCACTAGCGGGGGGCCCACAGATACGCAGTATTTT. Its protein is CASSVTSGGPTDTQYF.